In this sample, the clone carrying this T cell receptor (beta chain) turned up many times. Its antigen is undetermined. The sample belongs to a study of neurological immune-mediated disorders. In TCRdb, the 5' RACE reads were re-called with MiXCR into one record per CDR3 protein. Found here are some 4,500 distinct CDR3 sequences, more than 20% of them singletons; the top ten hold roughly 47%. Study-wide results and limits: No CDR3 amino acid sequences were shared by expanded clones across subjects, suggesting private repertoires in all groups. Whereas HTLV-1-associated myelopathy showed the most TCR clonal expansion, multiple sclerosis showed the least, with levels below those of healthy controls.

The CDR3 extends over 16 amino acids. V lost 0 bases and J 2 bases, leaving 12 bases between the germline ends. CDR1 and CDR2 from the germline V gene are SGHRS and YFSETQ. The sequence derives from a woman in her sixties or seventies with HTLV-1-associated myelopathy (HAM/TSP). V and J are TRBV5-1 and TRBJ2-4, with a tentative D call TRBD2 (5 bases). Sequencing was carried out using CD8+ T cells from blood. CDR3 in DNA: TGCGCCAGCAGCTTGGGAATACTAGGTTCCAAAAACATTCAGTACTTC. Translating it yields CASSLGILGSKNIQYF.